This T cell receptor beta chain was identified in a study of CD8 T cells in Susac syndrome. An amount of RNA that ranged from roughly 0.45 to 1 ug was reverse transcribed with random hexamers. MiXCR, applied by TCRdb to the immunoSEQ multiplex PCR reads, yields one record per CDR3 protein. The sample carries tens of thousands of distinct CDR3 sequences, over 85% recorded once. The CDR3 runs 16 residues. CDR1 and CDR2 (germline): LNHNV, YYDKDF (reference sequence). The V and J ends lost 1 base and 5 bases, in that order; junction bases with no gene match: 8. Sequencing used CD8+ T cells from PBMCs. The gene calls are TRBV15 and TRBJ2-1; TRBD2 matches at 7 bases. This TCR was recovered from a human donor with multiple sclerosis. The CDR3 loop reads CATSRAGALADNEQFF. The CDR3 nucleotides read TGTGCCACCAGCAGAGCCGGGGCGCTAGCGGACAATGAGCAGTTCTTC. The full variable domain, completed using reference TRBV15 and TRBJ2-1, is DAMVIQNPRYQVTQFGKPVTLSCSQTLNHNVMYWYQQKSSQAPKLLFHYYDKDFNNEADTPDNFQSRRPNTSFCFLDIRSPGLGDTAMYLCATSRAGALADNEQFFGPGTRLTVL.